This T cell receptor (beta chain) was documented in a study of cytomegalovirus exposure and HLA in healthy donors. Study information: Early release data held 85 million or so unique TCRs from HLA-typed donors. General observations from the study: A list of approximately 160 TCR beta chains associated with cytomegalovirus was given. Equally common other TCR beta chains were less clonally expanded than HLA-associated ones, a later analysis found.

PCR involved 60 Vbeta and 13 Jbeta primers. In the authors' workflow: In a later analysis, around 10 million of 65 million to 80 million unique beta chains occurred in at least two donors. Clones were read by immunoSEQ multiplex PCR, and TCRdb kept only the in-frame ones, dropping some. Clone size and the V and J calls come from that table; the DNA yielded D and trimming. The table includes about 200,000 clones, approximately 85% detected once. To note about this clone: As yet, its antigen is unknown.

The CDR3 runs to 16 residues. The germline gives CDR1 MDHEN, CDR2 SYDVKM. After removal of 2 bases from V and 4 bases from J, the junction contained 2 bases not matched to a gene. V and J are TRBV28 and TRBJ2-1; 13 nucleotides agree with TRBD2. This receptor was obtained from a woman between 45 and 60 years old in good health and CMV-seropositive. Sequences were obtained from PBMCs. CDR3 loop: CASSLGTSGIYNEQFF. CDR3 nucleotide sequence: TGTGCCAGCAGTTTAGGGACTAGCGGGATTTACAATGAGCAGTTCTTC.